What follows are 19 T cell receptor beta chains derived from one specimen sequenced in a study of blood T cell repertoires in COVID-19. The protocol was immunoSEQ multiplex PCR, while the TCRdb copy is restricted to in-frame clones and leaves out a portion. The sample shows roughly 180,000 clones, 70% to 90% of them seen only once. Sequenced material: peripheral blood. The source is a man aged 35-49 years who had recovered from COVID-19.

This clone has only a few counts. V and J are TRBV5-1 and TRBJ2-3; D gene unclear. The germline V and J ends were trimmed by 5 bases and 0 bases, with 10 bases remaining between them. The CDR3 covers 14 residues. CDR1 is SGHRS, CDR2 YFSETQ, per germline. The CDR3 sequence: CASRIQPSTDTQYF. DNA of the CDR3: TGCGCCAGCAGAATACAACCAAGCACAGATACGCAGTATTTT.

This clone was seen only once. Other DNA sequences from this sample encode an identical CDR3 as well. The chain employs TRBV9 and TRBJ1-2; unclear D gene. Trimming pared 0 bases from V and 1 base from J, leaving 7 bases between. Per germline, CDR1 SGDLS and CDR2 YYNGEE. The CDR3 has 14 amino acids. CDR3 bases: TGTGCCAGCAGCGTAGGTGGAGGTAACTATGGCTACACCTTC. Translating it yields CASSVGGGNYGYTF.

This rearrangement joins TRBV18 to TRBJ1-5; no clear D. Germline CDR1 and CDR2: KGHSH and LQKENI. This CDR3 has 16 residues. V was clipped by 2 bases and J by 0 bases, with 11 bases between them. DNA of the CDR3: TGTGCCAGCTCACCATCCCGAGCCTATAGCAATCAGCCCCAGCATTTT. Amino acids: CASSPSRAYSNQPQHF.

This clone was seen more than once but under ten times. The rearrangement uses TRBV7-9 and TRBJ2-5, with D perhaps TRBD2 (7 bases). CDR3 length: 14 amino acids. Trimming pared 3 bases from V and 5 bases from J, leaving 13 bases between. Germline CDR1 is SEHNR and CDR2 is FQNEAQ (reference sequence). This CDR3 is CASSLLQGGETQYF. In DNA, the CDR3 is TGTGCCAGCAGCTTGCTACAGGGAGGGGAGACCCAGTACTTC. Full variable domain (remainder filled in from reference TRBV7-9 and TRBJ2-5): DTGVSQNPRHKITKRGQNVTFRCDPISEHNRLYWYRQTLGQGPEFLTYFQNEAQLEKSRLLSDRFSAERPKGSFSTLEIQRTEQGDSAMYLCASSLLQGGETQYFGPGTRLLVL.

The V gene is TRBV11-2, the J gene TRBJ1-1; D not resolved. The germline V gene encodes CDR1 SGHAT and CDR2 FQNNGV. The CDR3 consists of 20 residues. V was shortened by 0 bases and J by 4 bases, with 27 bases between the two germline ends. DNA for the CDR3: TGTGCCAGCAGCTTAGATCCAGTGTCGGCGTTTGCGTCCCGAGGCACTGAAGCTTTCTTT. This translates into CASSLDPVSAFASRGTEAFF.

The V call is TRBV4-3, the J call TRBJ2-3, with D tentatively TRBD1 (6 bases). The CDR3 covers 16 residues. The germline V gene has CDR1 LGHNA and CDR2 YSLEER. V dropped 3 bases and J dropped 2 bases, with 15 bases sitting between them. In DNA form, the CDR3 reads TGCGCCAGCAGCCAGGATTTCAGGGGTTTCACAGATACGCAGTATTTT. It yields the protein CASSQDFRGFTDTQYF.

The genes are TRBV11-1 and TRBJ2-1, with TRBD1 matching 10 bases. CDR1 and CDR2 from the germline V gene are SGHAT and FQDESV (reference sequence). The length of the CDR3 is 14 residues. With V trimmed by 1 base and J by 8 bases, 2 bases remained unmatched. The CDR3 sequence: CASSLGTGGDEQFF. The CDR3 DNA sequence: TGTGCCAGCAGCTTAGGGACAGGGGGTGATGAGCAGTTCTTC.

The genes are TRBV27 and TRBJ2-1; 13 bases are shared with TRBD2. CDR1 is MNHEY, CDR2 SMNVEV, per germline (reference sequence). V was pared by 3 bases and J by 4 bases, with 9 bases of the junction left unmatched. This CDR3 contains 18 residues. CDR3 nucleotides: TGTGCCAGCAGTTTTCTCCCTGGACTAGCGGGGGTATACAATGAGCAGTTCTTC. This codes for CASSFLPGLAGVYNEQFF.

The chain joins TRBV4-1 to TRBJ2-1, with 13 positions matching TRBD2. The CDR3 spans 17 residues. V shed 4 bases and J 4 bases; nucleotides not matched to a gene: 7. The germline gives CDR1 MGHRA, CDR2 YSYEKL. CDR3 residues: CASSPRGTSGVYNEQFF. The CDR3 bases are TGCGCCAGCAGCCCTCGGGGGACTAGCGGGGTTTACAATGAGCAGTTCTTC.

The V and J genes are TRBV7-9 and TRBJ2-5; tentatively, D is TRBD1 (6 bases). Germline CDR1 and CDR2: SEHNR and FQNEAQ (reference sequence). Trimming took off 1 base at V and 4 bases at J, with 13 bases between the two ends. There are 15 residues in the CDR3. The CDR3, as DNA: TGTGCCAGCAGCTTAGGAGGACAGCCGGGAGAGACCCAGTACTTC. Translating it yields CASSLGGQPGETQYF.

The CDR3 loop is CATRGGVNHNEQFF. CDR3 nucleotide sequence: TGTGCCACCAGAGGGGGGGTGAATCACAATGAGCAGTTCTTC. The rearrangement joins TRBV24-1 to TRBJ2-1; possibly TRBD2 for D (7 bases). V lost 7 bases to trimming and J lost 5 bases, with 14 bases between them. The CDR3 runs to 14 residues. Germline V gene sequence: CDR1 KGHDR, CDR2 SFDVKD.

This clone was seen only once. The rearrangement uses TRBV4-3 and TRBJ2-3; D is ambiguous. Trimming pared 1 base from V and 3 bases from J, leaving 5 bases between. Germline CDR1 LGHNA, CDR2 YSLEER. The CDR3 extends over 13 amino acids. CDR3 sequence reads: CASSQARTDTQYF. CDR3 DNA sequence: TGCGCCAGCAGCCAAGCCCGGACAGATACGCAGTATTTT.

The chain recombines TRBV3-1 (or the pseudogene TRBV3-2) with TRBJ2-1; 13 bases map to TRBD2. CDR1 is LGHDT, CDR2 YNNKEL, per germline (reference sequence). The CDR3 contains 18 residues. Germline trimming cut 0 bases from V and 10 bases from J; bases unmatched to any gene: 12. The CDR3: CASSQEYAGLAGDGEQFF. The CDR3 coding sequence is TGTGCCAGCAGCCAAGAGTACGCCGGACTAGCGGGAGACGGGGAGCAGTTCTTC.

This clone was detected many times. In DNA, the CDR3 is TGTGCCAGCGAGGAGGGGTTCCCCACTGAAGCTTTCTTT. It specifies CASEEGFPTEAFF. This rearrangement joins TRBV6-5 to TRBJ1-1, with a tentative D call TRBD1 (5 bases). Germline loops: CDR1 MNHEY, CDR2 SVGAGI. V lost 8 bases to trimming and J lost 4 bases, with 14 bases between them. The CDR3 length is 13 residues.

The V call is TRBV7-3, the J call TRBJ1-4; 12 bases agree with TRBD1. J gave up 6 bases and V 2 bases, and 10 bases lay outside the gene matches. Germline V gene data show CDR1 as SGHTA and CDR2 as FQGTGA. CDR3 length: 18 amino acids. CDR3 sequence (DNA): TGTGCCAGCAGCTTACTCCGGGACAGGGGGCGCTGGGATGAAAAACTGTTTTTT. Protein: CASSLLRDRGRWDEKLFF.

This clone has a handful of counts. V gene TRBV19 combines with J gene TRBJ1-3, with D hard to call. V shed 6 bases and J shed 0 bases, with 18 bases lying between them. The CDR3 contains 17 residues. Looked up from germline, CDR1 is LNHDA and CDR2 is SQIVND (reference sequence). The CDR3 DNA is TGTGCCAGTAGCGCTAGCAGGAGCCCGAGCTCTGGAAACACCATATATTTT. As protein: CASSASRSPSSGNTIYF.

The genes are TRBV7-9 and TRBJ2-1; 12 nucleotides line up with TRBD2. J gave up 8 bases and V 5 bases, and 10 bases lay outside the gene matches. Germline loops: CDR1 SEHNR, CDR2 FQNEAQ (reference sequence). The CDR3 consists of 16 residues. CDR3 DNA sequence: TGTGCCAGCAGCAATCTAGCGGGGGGGCCGTTTGATGAGCAGTTCTTC. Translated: CASSNLAGGPFDEQFF.

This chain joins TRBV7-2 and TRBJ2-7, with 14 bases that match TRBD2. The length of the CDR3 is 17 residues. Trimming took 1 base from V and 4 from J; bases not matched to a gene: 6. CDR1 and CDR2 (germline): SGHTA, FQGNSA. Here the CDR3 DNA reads TGTGCCAGCAGCTTAGGACTAGCGGGAGGGCCGGCGTACGAGCAGTACTTC. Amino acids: CASSLGLAGGPAYEQYF.

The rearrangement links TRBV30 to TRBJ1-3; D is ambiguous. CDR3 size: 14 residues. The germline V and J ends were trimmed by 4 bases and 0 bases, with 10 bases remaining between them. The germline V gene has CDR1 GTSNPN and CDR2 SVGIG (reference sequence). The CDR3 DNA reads TGTGCCTGGACATTGGGGAGCTCTGGAAACACCATATATTTT. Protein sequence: CAWTLGSSGNTIYF.